This T cell receptor (beta chain) was captured in a study of cytomegalovirus exposure and HLA in healthy donors. Whole-study context: Counted in an early data release were about 85 million unique TCRs from HLA-typed donors. Regarding the study as a whole: Researchers left out some V segments, among them TRBV6-2 and TRBV6-3, as indistinguishable. Earlier findings revealed that most TCR beta V segments proved productive either about 87% or about 30% of the time. A later analysis reportedly found that, within productive TCRs, an Asian-associated ancestry cluster had fewer N-insertions than the mean observed across the approximately 600 donors.

This clone has a handful of counts. Its antigen is as yet unknown. The PCR used 60 Vbeta and 13 Jbeta primers. Profiling relied on immunoSEQ multiplex PCR, and the TCRdb table lists in-frame clones only, not all of them. The sample records about 200,000 clones, about 12% being singletons. Deletions cut 4 bases from V and 1 base from J, with 15 bases between. CDR3 length: 16 residues. Germline loops: CDR1 MDHEN, CDR2 SYDVKM. The sample comprised PBMCs. This chain joins TRBV28 and TRBJ2-3, with D possibly being TRBD2 (5 bases). The TCR was taken from a man aged 45-65 years in good health and CMV-seropositive. DNA for the CDR3: TGTGCCAGCAGTTCCCCCTGGCGGCGGGGCACAGATACGCAGTATTTT. It translates to CASSSPWRRGTDTQYF.